These 25 T cell receptor beta chains were all obtained from the same sample, sequenced in a study of shared clonotypes between healthy human individuals. Method: immunoSEQ multiplex PCR; TCRdb's copy keeps in-frame clones and lacks some. The profile covers approximately 460,000 clones, with roughly three quarters appearing a single time and 9.5% to 15% taken by the ten largest. Sequenced material: PBMCs. Receptor source: a middle-aged woman in good health. Some clones in this sample may be carry-over from other donors' samples.

Comment on this clone: The likely explanation is a read error, given a far larger clone one base away. The chain employs TRBV5-6 and TRBJ1-5; D perhaps matches TRBD1 (5 bases). Germline-derived CDR1 and CDR2 are SGHDT and YYEEEE. V was trimmed by 0 bases and J by 3 bases, leaving 13 bases between them. The CDR3 is made up of 16 amino acids. In DNA, the CDR3 is TGTGCCAGCAGCTTGGATAGGGGATCGATCAATCAGCCCCAGCATTTT. This sequence encodes CASSLDRGSINQPQHF.

The chain joins TRBV2 to TRBJ2-1; 10 nucleotides align to TRBD1. Per germline, CDR1 SNHLY and CDR2 FYNNEI. V lost 4 bases, J lost 9 bases, and 3 bases stayed unmatched. CDR3 size: 13 residues. The CDR3 bases are TGTGCCAGCAGTGGACAGGGGGCGGGTGAGCAGTTCTTC. Its protein is CASSGQGAGEQFF. Full variable domain (rest looked up from reference TRBV2 and TRBJ2-1): EPEVTQTPSHQVTQMGQEVILRCVPISNHLYFYWYRQILGQKVEFLVSFYNNEISEKSEIFDDQFSVERPDGSNFTLKIRSTKLEDSAMYFCASSGQGAGEQFFGPGTRLTVL.

The V call is TRBV19, the J call TRBJ2-1, with TRBD2 as a possible D gene (5 bases). This CDR3 has 18 amino acids. CDR1 is LNHDA, CDR2 SQIVND, per germline (reference sequence). V gave up 4 bases and J gave up 0 bases, with 19 bases separating them. CDR3 amino acids: CASSTTEGRTSSYNEQFF. In DNA, the CDR3 is TGTGCCAGTAGTACGACCGAGGGTCGGACGAGCTCCTACAATGAGCAGTTCTTC.

The V gene is TRBV4-3, the J gene TRBJ2-7; a weak D match, TRBD2 (6 bases). Germline CDR1 is LGHNA and CDR2 is YSLEER. Trimming shortened V by 2 bases and J by 5 bases, and 10 bases separated the two germline ends. The CDR3 is 13 amino acids. The CDR3 nucleotides are TGCGCCAGCAGCCAACTGGAGGGCGACGAGCAGTACTTC. Amino acid sequence: CASSQLEGDEQYF.

Worth noting for this clone: A far larger clone is a single base away, which makes a read error likely. In the same sample, other DNA sequences code for this CDR3. CDR3: CASSLWGQRTDTQYF. Written as DNA, the CDR3 is TGCGCCAGCAGCTTGTGGGGACAAAGGACAGATACGCAGTATTTT. The chain is built from TRBV5-1 and TRBJ2-3; tentative D call: TRBD1 (6 bases). CDR3 length: 15 amino acids. Trimming shortened V by 1 base and J by 3 bases, and 12 bases separated the two germline ends. Per germline, CDR1 SGHRS and CDR2 YFSETQ.

The chain couples TRBV4-1 to TRBJ2-3, with D maybe TRBD2 (6 bases). Trimming shortened V by 2 bases and J by 0 bases, and 12 bases separated the two germline ends. CDR1 and CDR2 from the germline V gene are MGHRA and YSYEKL. This CDR3 is built from 16 residues. The CDR3 nucleotides are TGCGCCAGCAGCCAACTGGGGGGACCTAGCACAGATACGCAGTATTTT. Its protein product is CASSQLGGPSTDTQYF.

The chain joins TRBV9 to TRBJ2-5, with TRBD1 matching 8 bases. The ends lost 4 bases at V and 2 bases at J; junction bases unmatched: 10. CDR3 length equals 16 residues. CDR1 is SGDLS and CDR2 is YYNGEE in the germline V gene. CDR3 bases: TGTGCCAGCAGCCCTTTCCAGGGGGCAGCGCAAGAGACCCAGTACTTC. Translated, it gives CASSPFQGAAQETQYF.

This clone was seen more than once but under ten times. CDR3 coding DNA: TGCGCCAGCAGCCTTGGGGTCCTTGGGGCCTATGGCTACACCTTC. This codes for CASSLGVLGAYGYTF. The chain joins TRBV5-1 to TRBJ1-2, with D tentatively TRBD1 (5 bases). CDR1 and CDR2 from the germline V gene are SGHRS and YFSETQ. CDR3 length: 15 residues. V lost 4 bases, J lost 4 bases, and 17 bases lay in between.

This chain connects TRBV27 to TRBJ2-4; 9 nucleotides agree with TRBD1. The CDR3 is made up of 15 amino acids. Germline CDR1 and CDR2: MNHEY and SMNVEV (reference sequence). V dropped 7 bases and J dropped 7; count of bases not matched to a gene: 11. The CDR3 reads CASTPGTGTTNIQYF. The CDR3 DNA reads as TGTGCCAGCACCCCCGGGACAGGGACCACGAACATTCAGTACTTC.

This clone was recorded many times. At the DNA level, this CDR3 is encoded by other sequences in the same sample as well. The rearrangement uses TRBV30 and TRBJ2-7; D gene unclear. In germline, CDR1 is GTSNPN, CDR2 SVGIG (reference sequence). Trimming pared 2 bases from V and 3 bases from J, leaving 20 bases between. This CDR3 has 16 amino acids. CDR3 coding DNA: TGTGCCTGGAGTCTATATGTGACTGGCGGTTACTACGAGCAGTACTTC. As protein: CAWSLYVTGGYYEQYF. The whole variable domain, filled in from reference TRBV30 and TRBJ2-7, reads SQTIHQWPATLVQPVGSPLSLECTVEGTSNPNLYWYRQAAGRGLQLLFYSVGIGQISSEVPQNLSASRPQDRQFILSSKKLLLSDSGFYLCAWSLYVTGGYYEQYFGPGTRLTVT.

This clone has a single count. This chain links TRBV27 with TRBJ2-1; D is undetermined. CDR3 length: 13 amino acids. Germline V gives CDR1 MNHEY, CDR2 SMNVEV (reference sequence). Trimming removed 4 bases from V and 4 bases from J, with 8 bases in between. CDR3 region: CASSSPVYNEQFF. Written as DNA, the CDR3 is TGTGCCAGCAGTTCCCCAGTTTACAATGAGCAGTTCTTC.

The chain recombines TRBV6-5 with TRBJ2-2; TRBD1 matches 8 bases. Germline assignment: CDR1 MNHEY and CDR2 SVGAGI. This CDR3 has 16 amino acids. V dropped 0 bases and J dropped 1; count of bases not matched to a gene: 1. The CDR3: CASSYSGQVNTGELFF. CDR3 DNA: TGTGCCAGCAGTTACTCGGGACAGGTGAACACCGGGGAGCTGTTTTTT.

CDR3 in DNA: TGTGCCAGCAGCCAAGGTGGGGACAACAACTATGGCTACACCTTC. This translates into CASSQGGDNNYGYTF. The V call is TRBV4-2, the J call TRBJ1-2, with D perhaps matching TRBD1 (6 bases). The CDR3 extends over 15 amino acids. V gave up 1 base and J gave up 2 bases, with 11 bases separating them. CDR1 is LGHNA and CDR2 is YNFKEQ in the germline V gene.

The chain links TRBV7-7 to TRBJ2-2; 7 bases fit TRBD2. Germline V gene lookup returns CDR1 SSHAT and CDR2 FNYEAQ (reference sequence). The CDR3 runs to 16 residues. V was pared by 5 bases and J by 13 bases, with 19 bases of the junction left unmatched. The CDR3 DNA reads as TGTGCCAGCAGCCTTGAATGGGCTAGCGGCAAGGGTGGGCTGTTTTTT. This encodes CASSLEWASGKGGLFF. The full variable domain, rest sourced from reference TRBV7-7 and TRBJ2-2, is GAGVSQSPRYKVTKRGQDVTLRCDPISSHATLYWYQQALGQGPEFLTYFNYEAQPDKSGLPSDRFSAERPEGSISTLTIQRTEQRDSAMYRCASSLEWASGKGGLFFGEGSRLTVL.

The chain has TRBV6-1 and TRBJ1-1; 7 positions agree with TRBD1. With 4 bases clipped from V and 1 base from J, the junction kept 3 bases outside the gene matches. The CDR3 is made up of 14 amino acids. From germline, CDR1 is MNHNS and CDR2 SASEGT. The CDR3 DNA is TGTGCCAGCAGTGGACAGGGCCCGAACACTGAAGCTTTCTTT. Translating gives CASSGQGPNTEAFF.

V and J are TRBV6-4 and TRBJ2-1; TRBD2 aligns across 7 bases. The CDR3 is made up of 13 amino acids. Germline CDR1 reads MRHNA; CDR2 reads SNTAGT. The junction had 8 bases not matched to a gene; V was cut back by 10 bases and J by 5 bases. CDR3 region: CANREDSNNEQFF. The CDR3, as DNA: TGTGCCAACCGGGAGGACTCGAACAATGAGCAGTTCTTC.

The chain combines TRBV7-3 with TRBJ2-1; no definite D call. Trimming removed 1 base from V and 7 bases from J, with 8 bases in between. The CDR3 runs to 13 residues. Germline CDR1 and CDR2: SGHTA and FQGTGA. The CDR3, as DNA: TGTGCCAGCAGCTTAAAAGGGCGGAATGAGCAGTTCTTC. Translation: CASSLKGRNEQFF.

The genes are TRBV5-5 and TRBJ2-7, with no clear D. V was cut by 7 bases and J by 0 bases, with 8 bases left in between. Per the germline V gene, CDR1 is SGHKS and CDR2 is YYEKEE (reference sequence). There are 12 residues in the CDR3. The CDR3 DNA follows: TGTGCCAGCGGCTGGGGCTCCTACGAGCAGTACTTC. Its protein product is CASGWGSYEQYF.

This clone turned up a few times. V is TRBV2 and J is TRBJ2-7; D is perhaps TRBD1 (6 bases). The CDR3 sequence is 15 residues long. V gave up 5 bases and J gave up 0 bases, with 14 bases separating them. Germline loops: CDR1 SNHLY, CDR2 FYNNEI. The CDR3 reads CASSTGHPSSYEQYF. As DNA, the CDR3 is TGTGCCAGCAGTACGGGACACCCGAGCTCCTACGAGCAGTACTTC.

The chain recombines TRBV9 with TRBJ1-4; 7 nucleotides align to TRBD1. With 3 bases clipped from V and 6 bases from J, the junction kept 2 bases outside the gene matches. CDR1 is SGDLS, CDR2 YYNGEE, per germline. CDR3 length equals 13 residues. CDR3 sequence reads: CASSAGTDEKLFF. The CDR3 DNA is TGTGCCAGCAGCGCCGGGACAGATGAAAAACTGTTTTTT.

The table lists this clone with a few counts. The V gene is TRBV7-6, the J gene TRBJ2-7; D might be TRBD2 (5 bases). Germline loops: CDR1 SGHVS, CDR2 FNYEAQ. This CDR3 region has 13 residues. V lost 2 bases to trimming and J lost 3 bases, with 8 bases between them. The CDR3 loop reads CASSLQEDYEQYF. CDR3 sequence (DNA): TGTGCCAGCAGCTTACAGGAGGACTACGAGCAGTACTTC.

The chain employs TRBV27 and TRBJ1-2; 7 nucleotides agree with TRBD1. V was clipped by 5 bases and J by 4 bases; unmatched bases: 7. The V gene's germline CDR1 is MNHEY and CDR2 SMNVEV (reference sequence). The CDR3 extends over 14 amino acids. This chain's CDR3 is CASSASGQPYGYTF. The DNA for the CDR3 is TGTGCCAGCAGTGCCTCGGGACAGCCCTATGGCTACACCTTC.

By frequency in the sample, this clone is medium-sized (0.01 to 0.1%). This same CDR3 is encoded by further DNA sequences in the sample. CDR3 nucleotides: TGTGCCAGCAGTAAAGAAACAGGGAGTAGGGAAGCTTTCTTT. Encoded protein: CASSKETGSREAFF. The J gene is TRBJ1-1, the V gene TRBV2, with a weak D call TRBD1 (6 bases). Germline V CDR1 and CDR2: SNHLY, FYNNEI. V gave up 5 bases and J gave up 8 bases, with 18 bases separating them. There are 14 residues in the CDR3.

This clone was found a few times. The V call is TRBV15, the J call TRBJ2-2; D is possibly TRBD1 or TRBD2 (5 bases each). V was cut by 3 bases and J by 6 bases, with 11 bases left in between. This CDR3 has 14 amino acids. Germline lookup yields CDR1 LNHNV and CDR2 YYDKDF (reference sequence). The chain's CDR3 is CATSRDRGSGELFF. CDR3 DNA sequence: TGTGCCACCAGCAGGGACCGGGGCTCCGGGGAGCTGTTTTTT.

This chain links TRBV5-5 with TRBJ1-1; maybe TRBD1 (5 bases). The CDR3 consists of 13 residues. Trimming cost V 2 bases and J 3 bases, with 8 bases left between them. The V gene's germline CDR1 is SGHKS and CDR2 YYEKEE (reference sequence). The chain's CDR3 is CASSFGGDTEAFF. The DNA of the CDR3 is TGTGCCAGCAGCTTCGGGGGAGACACTGAAGCTTTCTTT.